This TCR beta chain was sequenced during a study of blood T cell repertoires in COVID-19. Across the whole study: Both acute and convalescent COVID-19 samples were obtained from the United States, Italy and Spain. In each case, the material was cDNA or gDNA derived from T cells, B-cell-depleted T cells, or PBMCs.

CDR1 and CDR2 (germline): MGHRA, YSYEKL. The trim removed 3 bases at V and 4 bases at J, leaving 7 bases unmatched. The CDR3 covers 15 residues. Original processing notes: It was from reference gene primer amplification that nucleated cell counts were estimated. The data were produced by immunoSEQ multiplex PCR, yet TCRdb's version contains in-frame clones alone and is incomplete. The D gene and trimming were derived from the DNA, and the V and J assignments and clone size from that table. Altogether about 190,000 clones are present, about 83% being singletons, with the ten largest covering about 0.96%.

The sample comprised peripheral blood. The chain employs TRBV4-1 and TRBJ1-2, with TRBD1 matching 8 bases. The sequence came from a woman between 18 and 29 years old who had recovered from COVID-19. CDR3 loop: CASSHGRDRIYGYTF. CDR3 nucleotides: TGCGCCAGCAGCCATGGCAGGGACAGGATCTATGGCTACACCTTC.